Listed below are T cell receptor beta chains from one sample, sequenced in a study of shared clonotypes between healthy human individuals. Produced via immunoSEQ multiplex PCR; TCRdb's table is partial and in-frame only. The data show about 1.9 million clones, 93% seen once. The specimen sequenced was naive CD8+ T cells from PBMCs. All receptors derive from a man aged 18 to 35 in good health. Some clones in this sample may be carry-over from other donors' samples. Each CDR3 is given with its conserved first and last residue. A D gene is named only where the DNA matches it firmly. A clone size is listed for some rows: how often the clone was seen (once, few, many), or a class if it is expanded.

.	TRBJ2-3	TRBV28	TRBD1	CASSLGSGQANPDPSTDTQYF	TGTGCCAGCAGTCTGGGATCGGGACAGGCGAACCCAGACCCAAGCACAGATACGCAGTATTTT
.	TRBJ2-2	TRBV6-5	TRBD1	CASSSDRAGELFF	TGTGCCAGCAGCTCGGACAGGGCCGGGGAGCTGTTTTTT
.	TRBJ2-1	TRBV9	TRBD2	CASSVGGSGLTYNEQFF	TGTGCCAGCAGCGTAGGAGGTAGCGGGCTGACCTACAATGAGCAGTTCTTC
.	TRBJ2-7	TRBV5-6	.	CASSLMRGTYEQYF	TGTGCCAGCAGCTTGATGCGGGGAACCTACGAGCAGTACTTC
.	TRBJ2-1	TRBV29-1	TRBD1	CSVDGDSNEQFF	TGCAGCGTTGATGGGGACAGCAATGAGCAGTTCTTC
.	TRBJ1-1	TRBV9	TRBD1	CASTSGRTGRGNTEAFF	TGTGCCAGCACCAGCGGGAGGACAGGGCGTGGGAACACTGAAGCTTTCTTT
.	TRBJ2-6	TRBV11-1	.	CASSLGGVGGANVLTF	TGTGCCAGCAGCTTAGGTGGGGTCGGTGGGGCCAACGTCCTGACTTTC
.	TRBJ1-2	TRBV27	TRBD1	CASSLLGDSYGYTF	TGTGCCAGCAGTTTATTGGGGGACAGCTATGGCTACACCTTC
few	TRBJ1-2	TRBV7-9	.	CASSTGLSYGYTF	TGTGCCAGCAGCACCGGGTTAAGTTATGGCTACACCTTC
once	TRBJ1-1	TRBV5-1	.	CASSSRTRLPNTEAFF	TGCGCCAGCAGCTCCAGGACAAGGCTGCCGAACACTGAAGCTTTCTTT
.	TRBJ2-2	TRBV30	.	CAWNFMAPGELFF	TGTGCCTGGAATTTCATGGCGCCCGGGGAGCTGTTTTTT
.	TRBJ2-3	TRBV5-8	TRBD1	CASEGPRQGNPDTQYF	TGTGCCAGCGAGGGTCCGCGACAGGGGAATCCAGATACGCAGTATTTT
.	TRBJ1-2	TRBV28	.	CASSPRTRNNYGYTF	TGTGCCAGCAGTCCACGGACGAGGAATAACTATGGCTACACCTTC
.	TRBJ2-1	TRBV19	TRBD2	CASKALAGSFEQFF	TGTGCCAGTAAAGCTCTAGCGGGATCGTTTGAGCAGTTCTTC
.	TRBJ2-1	TRBV28	.	CASSLAQDNEQFF	TGTGCCAGCAGTTTAGCCCAAGACAATGAGCAGTTCTTC
.	TRBJ2-7	TRBV7-2	TRBD1	CASTPGPGQGVYEQYF	TGTGCCAGCACCCCAGGGCCGGGACAGGGTGTGTACGAGCAGTACTTC
.	TRBJ2-3	TRBV9	TRBD2	CASSWEGRADTQYF	TGTGCCAGCAGTTGGGAGGGCCGGGCAGATACGCAGTATTTT
.	TRBJ1-1	TRBV30	.	CAWRWLNSEAFF	TGTGCCTGGAGATGGCTTAACTCTGAAGCTTTTTTT
.	TRBJ2-7	TRBV2	.	CASSEAGRTYEQYF	TGTGCCAGCAGTGAAGCAGGCAGGACCTACGAGCAGTACTTC
.	TRBJ1-2	TRBV28	.	CASSLSRAYGYTF	TGTGCCAGCAGTTTAAGCAGGGCCTATGGCTACACCTTC
.	TRBJ2-4	TRBV4-1	.	CASSQPGAKNIQYF	TGCGCCAGCAGCCAACCGGGAGCCAAAAACATTCAGTACTTC
.	TRBJ2-7	TRBV11-3	.	CASSLDDVEQYF	TGTGCCAGCAGCTTAGACGACGTGGAGCAGTACTTC
.	TRBJ2-2	TRBV7-3	TRBD2	CASSLGLAGVQTGELFF	TGTGCCAGCAGCTTAGGGCTAGCGGGAGTTCAAACCGGGGAGCTGTTTTTT
.	TRBJ2-7	TRBV9	TRBD2	CASSATGTSGREQYF	TGTGCCAGCAGCGCCACCGGGACTAGCGGGAGAGAGCAGTACTTC
.	TRBJ1-1	TRBV5-4	.	CASSLFIQGNTEAFF	TGTGCCAGCAGCTTGTTTATCCAGGGAAACACTGAAGCTTTCTTT
.	TRBJ2-2	TRBV29-1	.	CSVWGPGTGGDPGELFF	TGCAGCGTTTGGGGGCCCGGTACCGGAGGGGACCCCGGGGAGCTGTTTTTT
.	TRBJ2-1	TRBV6-5	TRBD2	CASSYRTSGSNEQFF	TGTGCCAGCAGTTACCGGACTAGCGGGAGTAATGAGCAGTTCTTC
.	TRBJ2-7	TRBV27	TRBD2	CASSTAGGAYYEQYF	TGTGCCAGCAGTACCGCCGGGGGGGCTTATTACGAGCAGTACTTC
.	TRBJ2-5	TRBV18	TRBD2	CASSPPHHGRAGETQYF	TGTGCCAGCTCACCACCGCATCACGGGAGGGCCGGGGAGACCCAGTACTTC
.	TRBJ1-2	TRBV7-9	TRBD1	CASSLGRDRGREGYTF	TGTGCCAGCAGCCTGGGTCGGGACAGGGGCCGGGAAGGCTACACCTTC
.	TRBJ2-7	TRBV6-5	TRBD1	CASSHLPTGGDEQYF	TGTGCCAGCAGTCATTTACCGACAGGGGGGGACGAGCAGTACTTC
.	TRBJ1-2	TRBV9	.	CASRNTGPGKGGYTF	TGTGCCAGCAGAAATACGGGACCCGGGAAGGGTGGCTACACCTTC
.	TRBJ2-3	TRBV7-9	.	CASDNRENTDTQYF	TGTGCCAGCGATAACCGGGAAAACACAGATACGCAGTATTTT
once	TRBJ2-4	TRBV7-8	.	CASSSPAGSAKNIQYF	TGTGCCAGCAGCTCTCCCGCAGGTTCGGCCAAAAACATTCAGTACTTC
.	TRBJ2-1	TRBV18	.	CASSPSFWGTASNEQFF	TGTGCCAGCTCACCCTCGTTCTGGGGAACAGCGTCCAATGAGCAGTTCTTC
.	TRBJ2-5	TRBV6-1	.	CASSEALPAGSKDETQYF	TGTGCCAGCAGTGAAGCGCTTCCCGCAGGGTCTAAGGATGAGACCCAGTACTTC
once	TRBJ2-2	TRBV10-1	.	CASSGGANTGELFF	TGCGCCAGCAGTGGCGGGGCTAACACCGGGGAGCTGTTTTTT
.	TRBJ2-1	TRBV7-3	TRBD2	CASSFAGGEQFF	TGTGCCAGCAGCTTCGCGGGAGGCGAGCAGTTCTTC
.	TRBJ2-1	TRBV7-6	.	CASSLAPGPAYNEQFF	TGTGCCAGCAGCTTAGCTCCCGGGCCGGCCTACAATGAGCAGTTCTTC
.	TRBJ2-2	TRBV19	TRBD2	CASKKGPGLAFSGELFF	TGTGCCAGTAAAAAGGGTCCGGGACTAGCGTTTTCCGGGGAGCTGTTTTTT